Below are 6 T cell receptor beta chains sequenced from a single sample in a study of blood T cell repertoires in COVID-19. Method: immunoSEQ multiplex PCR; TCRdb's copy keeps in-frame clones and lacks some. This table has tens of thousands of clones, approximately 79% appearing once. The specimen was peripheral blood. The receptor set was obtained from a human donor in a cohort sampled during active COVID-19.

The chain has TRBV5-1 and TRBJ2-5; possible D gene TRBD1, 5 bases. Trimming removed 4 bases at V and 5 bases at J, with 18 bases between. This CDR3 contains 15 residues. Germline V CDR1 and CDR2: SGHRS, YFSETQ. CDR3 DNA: TGCGCCAGCAGCCAGAATGTGGGCAGGGCTGAGACCCAGTACTTC. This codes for CASSQNVGRAETQYF.

The CDR3 is CASSLELAGGLSTDTQYF. CDR3 bases: TGTGCCAGCAGCTTAGAGCTAGCGGGGGGACTTAGCACAGATACGCAGTATTTT. The rearrangement links TRBV7-2 to TRBJ2-3; 11 bases match TRBD2. Germline lookup yields CDR1 SGHTA and CDR2 FQGNSA. The CDR3 has 18 residues. With V trimmed by 1 base and J by 0 bases, 6 bases remained unmatched.

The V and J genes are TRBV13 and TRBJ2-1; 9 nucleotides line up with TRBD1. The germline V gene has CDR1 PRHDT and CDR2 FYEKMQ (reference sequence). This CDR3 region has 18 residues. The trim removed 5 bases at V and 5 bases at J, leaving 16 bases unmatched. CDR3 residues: CASSQTSSGTGWNNEQFF. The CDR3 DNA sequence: TGTGCCAGCAGCCAAACAAGTTCCGGGACAGGGTGGAACAATGAGCAGTTCTTC.

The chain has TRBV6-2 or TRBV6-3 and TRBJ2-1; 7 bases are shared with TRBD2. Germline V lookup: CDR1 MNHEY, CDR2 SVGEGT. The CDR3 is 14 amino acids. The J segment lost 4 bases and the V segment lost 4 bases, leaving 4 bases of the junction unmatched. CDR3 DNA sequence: TGTGCCAGCAGTTGGGGGGAGGGGTACAATGAGCAGTTCTTC. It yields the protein CASSWGEGYNEQFF.

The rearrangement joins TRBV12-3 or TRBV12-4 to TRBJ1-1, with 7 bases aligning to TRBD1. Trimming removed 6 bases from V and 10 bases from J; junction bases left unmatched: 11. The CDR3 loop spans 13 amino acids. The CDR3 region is CASSLDRDTGAFF. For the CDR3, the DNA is TGTGCCAGCAGCCTTGACAGGGACACAGGAGCTTTCTTT.

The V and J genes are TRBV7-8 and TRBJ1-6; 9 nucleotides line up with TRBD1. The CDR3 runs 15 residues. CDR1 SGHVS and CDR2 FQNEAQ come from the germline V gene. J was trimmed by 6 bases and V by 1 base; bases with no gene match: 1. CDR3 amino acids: CASSLVGQGNSPLHF. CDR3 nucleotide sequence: TGTGCCAGCAGCTTAGTGGGACAGGGTAATTCACCCCTCCACTTT.